The present TCR beta chain was sequenced within a study of beta chain features in type 1 diabetes. General study points: A definitive answer on HLA type influencing TCRB rearrangement was not reached here. Type 1 diabetes patients had moderately but significantly shorter TCRB CDR3s in all four CD4+ subsets. Cells carrying high TCR expression could end up over-represented when cDNA is sequenced.

Expressed TCRB transcripts were sequenced after all isolated RNA was converted to cDNA. Clones were sequenced by immunoSEQ multiplex PCR, and TCRdb holds only the in-frame ones, with some missing. Here the sample spans around 25,000 clones, about 71% being singletons. As for this clone: The antigen is undetermined. A junction end diverges from the germline sequence, so it may reflect a read error.

Germline-derived CDR1 and CDR2 are KGHSH and LQKENI. The CDR3 has 14 residues. Sequencing input: stem cell memory CD4+ T cells from blood. The chain recombines TRBV18 with TRBJ1-2; 9 nucleotides match TRBD1. The sequence was obtained from a woman in her thirties or forties with type 1 diabetes. Here the CDR3 reads CASSPSGQGYGHTF. CDR3 in DNA: TGTGCCAGCTCACCCTCGGGACAGGGATATGGCCACACCTTC.